This TCR beta chain was identified during a study of T cells after yellow fever vaccination. This CDR3 spans 17 amino acids. Trimming pared 3 bases from V and 0 bases from J, leaving 18 bases between. Germline CDR1 SGHRS, CDR2 YFSETQ. 5'RACE template switching generated TCR cDNA, adding a universal primer site and UMIs. TCRdb fed the 5' RACE reads into MiXCR, producing one record per CDR3 protein. In the table there are around 180,000 distinct CDR3 sequences, approximately 6.2% of which are singletons. Points on this clonotype: Its antigen is unidentified.

Whole-study findings and limits: Post-booster repertoires again held most primary-vaccination clones (approximately 96% CD4, roughly 88% CD8).

Here the sequenced sample was CD4+ T cells sorted from PBMCs, taken on the day of the first yellow fever vaccination. This clonotype originated in a man younger than 30 who received the YFV17D yellow fever vaccine. The J gene is TRBJ1-1, the V gene TRBV5-1; D is possibly TRBD1 (6 bases). DNA for the CDR3: TGCGCCAGCAGCTCGGGGGGGGGCCCAACCTTGAACACTGAAGCTTTCTTT. Translation gives CASSSGGGPTLNTEAFF.